These 2 T cell receptor beta chains came from one sample sequenced in a study of Ad26.COV2.S vaccination and SARS-CoV-2 variants. Some clones are missing from TCRdb's copy, which holds only in-frame ones; the method was immunoSEQ multiplex PCR. The table includes about 180,000 clones, roughly 87% detected once. The sequenced sample was peripheral blood, obtained after recovery from COVID-19. These receptors originate from a human donor who had recovered from COVID-19.

V gene TRBV12-3 or TRBV12-4 combines with J gene TRBJ2-2; D not resolved. V dropped 6 bases and J dropped 2 bases, with 7 bases sitting between them. This CDR3 contains 13 residues. The CDR3 spells CASSIFNTGELFF. The CDR3 region has the DNA TGTGCCAGCAGCATATTTAACACCGGGGAGCTGTTTTTT.

This chain connects TRBV19 to TRBJ2-1; 7 bases are a match to TRBD2. Trimming removed 10 bases from V and 4 bases from J; junction bases left unmatched: 7. The V gene's germline CDR1 is LNHDA and CDR2 SQIVND (reference sequence). This CDR3 is built from 13 residues. DNA of the CDR3: TGTGCCACCCGGGGGGTACTTTACAATGAGCAGTTCTTC. Translation: CATRGVLYNEQFF.